The rows below give T cell receptor beta chains drawn from one sample of a study of early T cells in non-severe SARS-CoV-2 infection. TCRdb itself ran the 5' RACE reads through MiXCR, one entry per CDR3 protein. The data show about 63,000 distinct CDR3 sequences, roughly 13% seen once. Sequences were obtained from whole blood. Every receptor here comes from an adult who was a healthcare worker with PCR-confirmed SARS-CoV-2 infection or an uninfected control (not recorded which). CDR3s include the opening cysteine and the closing phenylalanine or tryptophan. Fields, in order: D gene, V gene, clone size, J gene, CDR3 DNA, CDR3 protein. D genes are given only for firm matches. Some rows have no size entry. The others give once, few or many, or a class for an expanded clone.

-	TRBV18	-	TRBJ2-1	TGTGCCAGCTCACCGGCGGGACACCGTGGTAATGAGCAGTTCTTC	CASSPAGHRGNEQFF
-	TRBV4-1	-	TRBJ2-7	TGCGCCAGCAGTCTTGACTTAGCCTACGAGCAGTACTTC	CASSLDLAYEQYF
-	TRBV7-3	many	TRBJ2-2	TGTGCCAGCAGCTTATATGCAGGCTCGGGCACCGGGGAGCTGTTTTTT	CASSLYAGSGTGELFF
-	TRBV4-3	many	TRBJ1-3	TGCGCCAGCAGCCAAGCCAGGCGGGGGTCCGGAAACACCATATATTTT	CASSQARRGSGNTIYF
-	TRBV11-3	many	TRBJ2-3	TGTGCCAGCAGCCGCGACGGGTCAGATACGCAGTATTTT	CASSRDGSDTQYF
-	TRBV6-5	many	TRBJ1-5	TGTGCCAGCAGTTCGAATCGCAATCAGCCCCAGCATTTT	CASSSNRNQPQHF
-	TRBV3-1	many	TRBJ2-4	TGTGCCAGCAGCGGGGCTTTGAACATTCAGTACTTC	CASSGALNIQYF
-	TRBV5-5	medium-sized	TRBJ2-7	TGTGCCAGCAGCGTTTCGACGGGCTCCTACGAGCAGTACTTC	CASSVSTGSYEQYF
TRBD2	TRBV4-1	many	TRBJ2-5	TGCGCCAGCAGCCGACTAGCGCAAGAGACCCAGTACTTC	CASSRLAQETQYF
TRBD2	TRBV20-1	few	TRBJ2-1	TGCAGTGCTAGATCCCAAGCGGGGGGCTCCTACAATGAGCAGTTCTTC	CSARSQAGGSYNEQFF
-	TRBV12-3/TRBV12-4	many	TRBJ2-7	TGTGCCAGCAGAGAATCCTACGAGCAGTACTTC	CASRESYEQYF
-	TRBV10-1	-	TRBJ1-6	TGCGCCAGCAGTGAGTCGCCGGAGGTTTCTAGTTCACCCCTCCACTTT	CASSESPEVSSSPLHF
-	TRBV5-3	many	TRBJ2-1	TGTGCCAGAAGCTTGGCGAGGGAGTATGAGCAGTTCTTC	CARSLAREYEQFF
-	TRBV2	few	TRBJ1-2	TGTGCCATAGAAGACCGGGACGCCGAAGGTGGCTACACCTTC	CAIEDRDAEGGYTF
-	TRBV3-1	-	TRBJ2-4	TGTGCCAGCAGCCAAGACAGCCAAGCAGCCAAAAACATTCAGTACTTC	CASSQDSQAAKNIQYF
TRBD2	TRBV2	many	TRBJ2-2	TGTGCCAGCACCCCTCGCCGGGGGGGAGCTAACACCGGGGAGCTGTTTTTT	CASTPRRGGANTGELFF
TRBD1	TRBV6-2/TRBV6-3	-	TRBJ2-3	TGTGCCAGCAGTTACTCGGGACAGGAGGCGGCAGATACGCAGTATTTT	CASSYSGQEAADTQYF
TRBD2	TRBV7-3	-	TRBJ2-1	TGTGCCAGCAGCCTCCAGGGATACGGGGGGAATGAGCAGTTCTTC	CASSLQGYGGNEQFF
-	TRBV7-8	many	TRBJ1-1	TGTGCCAGCAGCTCCTCAGGGGTGGGGGTGAACACTGAAGCTTTCTTT	CASSSSGVGVNTEAFF
-	TRBV20-1	-	TRBJ1-2	TGCAGTGCTACTTTGGGGTCGTTTGGCTACACCTTC	CSATLGSFGYTF
-	TRBV18	few	TRBJ2-3	TGTGCCAGCTCACCCATTCCTGACATTAGCACAGATACGCAGTATTTT	CASSPIPDISTDTQYF
TRBD1	TRBV27	many	TRBJ1-1	TGTGCCAGCAGTTCGACAGGGGCGAGGGTTTTCTTT	CASSSTGARVFF
-	TRBV7-2	many	TRBJ2-7	TGTGCCAGCAGCCCCCAAGCGCTAGGCGAGCAGTACTTC	CASSPQALGEQYF
-	TRBV7-8	once	TRBJ2-5	TGTGCCAGCAGCACCCGACAGCAAGAGACCCAGTACTTC	CASSTRQQETQYF
TRBD1	TRBV30	-	TRBJ2-7	TGTGCCTTTTCAGGACAGGGGGCGGTTTACGAGCAGTACTTC	CAFSGQGAVYEQYF
TRBD1	TRBV5-1	many	TRBJ2-2	TGCGCCAGCAGCACAGGGGTCCGGAACACCGGGGAGCTGTTTTTT	CASSTGVRNTGELFF
TRBD1	TRBV5-4	many	TRBJ1-2	TGTGCCAGCAGCACTGACAGGGGGCGGATGACGGGCTACACCTTC	CASSTDRGRMTGYTF
TRBD1	TRBV7-2	-	TRBJ2-5	TGTGCCAGCAGCTCGGACAGGGCCAGTGAGACCCAGTACTTC	CASSSDRASETQYF
-	TRBV3-1	-	TRBJ2-3	TGTGCCAGCAGCCAATCCAGCGCCCGGACAGATACGCAGTATTTT	CASSQSSARTDTQYF